Given below is one TCR beta chain in context. TCRdb redid the calling of the PCR reads with MiXCR, one entry per CDR3 protein. The data show approximately 18,000 distinct CDR3 sequences, 35% to 45% seen once. This record belongs to a study of tumor-infiltrating lymphocytes in oesophageal squamous cell carcinoma. This sequence originates from a female donor with esophageal squamous cell carcinoma. Sequencing used normal esophageal tissue next to the tumor.

The DNA of the CDR3 is TGTGCCAGTAGTATAGCTAGCGGAGCTAACACCGGGGAGCTGTTTTTT. Its protein product is CASSIASGANTGELFF. This sequence joins TRBV19 and TRBJ2-2; TRBD2 aligns across 7 bases. Germline CDR1 is LNHDA and CDR2 is SQIVND (reference sequence). CDR3 size: 16 residues. Germline trimming cut 1 base from V and 2 bases from J; bases unmatched to any gene: 4.